Below, 28 T cell receptor beta chains from the same sample are listed, as sequenced in a study of CD8 T cells in Susac syndrome. Random hexamers were used to reverse transcribe the RNA input (about 0.5 to 1 ug). Each CDR3 protein is one row after TCRdb ran MiXCR on the immunoSEQ multiplex PCR reads. The table lists around 190,000 distinct CDR3 sequences, 80% to 95% of them singletons. The source material was CD4+ T cells from PBMCs. The receptors derive from a human donor in good health.

This clonotype appeared once. J is TRBJ2-7 and V is TRBV18; D may be TRBD2 (5 bases). Between the trimmed V and J ends, which lost 4 bases and 3 bases, there was a span of 13 bases. The germline V gene has CDR1 KGHSH and CDR2 LQKENI. The CDR3 has 14 amino acids. The CDR3 here is CASSRGQSFYEQYF. Here the CDR3 DNA reads TGTGCCAGCTCACGAGGGCAGAGCTTCTACGAGCAGTACTTC.

J is TRBJ2-5 and V is TRBV2; tentative D call: TRBD2 (6 bases). Germline lookup yields CDR1 SNHLY and CDR2 FYNNEI. V lost 4 bases and J 2 bases, leaving 8 bases between the germline ends. The CDR3 loop spans 13 amino acids. The CDR3 nucleotides are TGTGCCAGCAGTGGCGGGATGCAAGAGACCCAGTACTTC. Protein: CASSGGMQETQYF.

The chain carries TRBV12-3 or TRBV12-4 and TRBJ1-6; 11 nucleotides line up with TRBD1. V was clipped by 5 bases and J by 9 bases; unmatched bases: 6. This CDR3 has 15 residues. CDR3 protein: CASSPSGTGGSPLHF. The CDR3 bases are TGTGCCAGCAGTCCATCCGGGACAGGGGGTTCACCCCTCCACTTT.

The chain has TRBV25-1 and TRBJ2-3; tentative D call: TRBD1 (5 bases). Trimming left V 2 bases short and J 3 bases short, with 9 bases between. The germline CDR1 and CDR2 sequences are MGHDK and SYGVNS. The CDR3 length is 14 residues. The CDR3 DNA sequence: TGTGCCAGCAGTGAACGACAGTGGACAGATACGCAGTATTTT. As protein: CASSERQWTDTQYF. Filled out from reference TRBV25-1 and TRBJ2-3, the complete variable domain reads EADIYQTPRYLVIGTGKKITLECSQTMGHDKMYWYQQDPGMELHLIHYSYGVNSTEKGDLSSESTVSRIRTEHFPLTLESARPSHTSQYLCASSERQWTDTQYFGPGTRLTVL.

The rearrangement joins TRBV29-1 to TRBJ1-1; maybe TRBD1 (5 bases). V lost 7 bases to trimming and J lost 10 bases, with 16 bases between them. This CDR3 contains 11 residues. Germline V gene data show CDR1 as SQVTM and CDR2 as ANQGSEA. The CDR3 loop is CSGLLGVGAFF. Written as DNA, the CDR3 is TGCAGCGGTCTTCTGGGGGTCGGAGCTTTCTTT.

This chain uses TRBV4-3 with TRBJ1-1; D remains unclear. The germline V and J ends were trimmed by 0 bases and 5 bases, with 10 bases remaining between them. Germline V lookup: CDR1 LGHNA, CDR2 YSLEER. This CDR3 has 14 residues. Here the CDR3 reads CASSQEAVGTEAFF. DNA for the CDR3: TGCGCCAGCAGCCAAGAGGCCGTGGGGACTGAAGCTTTCTTT.

V is TRBV5-6 and J is TRBJ1-5; 7 nucleotides agree with TRBD1. Germline CDR1 is SGHDT and CDR2 is YYEEEE. This CDR3 is built from 16 residues. V lost 4 bases to trimming and J lost 1 base; unmatched junction nucleotides: 8. The CDR3 region has the DNA TGTGCCAGCAGCATAGACAGGGCGGGGAGCAATCAGCCCCAGCATTTT. Protein sequence: CASSIDRAGSNQPQHF.

This chain uses TRBV27 with TRBJ1-2; D is unresolved. The CDR3 spans 13 residues. Trimming stripped 8 bases from V and 7 bases from J, with 17 bases between. The germline V gene has CDR1 MNHEY and CDR2 SMNVEV (reference sequence). The CDR3 coding sequence is TGTGCCAGCCGCCCTGCTCTCCGACCTGGCTACACCTTC. Protein: CASRPALRPGYTF.

The chain uses TRBV7-9 and TRBJ1-4; D perhaps matches TRBD1 (5 bases). Germline lookup yields CDR1 SEHNR and CDR2 FQNEAQ (reference sequence). The V end lost 5 bases, the J end lost 8 bases, and 15 bases lay between the germline ends. The length of the CDR3 is 14 residues. In nucleotides, the CDR3 is TGTGCCAGCAGCGCGACGCAGGGACGCGAAAAACTGTTTTTT. This codes for CASSATQGREKLFF.

The chain recombines TRBV5-1 with TRBJ2-7; 8 bases map to TRBD1. The CDR3 runs 13 residues. Looked up from germline, CDR1 is SGHRS and CDR2 is YFSETQ. Trimming removed 4 bases from V and 4 bases from J; junction bases left unmatched: 4. The CDR3 bases are TGCGCCAGCAGCATCCGGGACAGGTACGAGCAGTACTTC. Protein sequence: CASSIRDRYEQYF.

The chain employs TRBV6-5 and TRBJ1-5; D is perhaps TRBD1 (5 bases). The V gene lost 5 bases and the J gene lost 4 bases, with 12 bases spanning the gap. CDR3 length: 14 residues. Germline V CDR1 and CDR2: MNHEY, SVGAGI. The CDR3 coding sequence is TGTGCCAGCAGTAAAAGGGGCGGTAATCAGCCCCAGCATTTT. Translating gives CASSKRGGNQPQHF.

The V gene is TRBV5-6, the J gene TRBJ1-1, with a tentative D call TRBD1 (5 bases). The germline V gene has CDR1 SGHDT and CDR2 YYEEEE. Trimming removed 4 bases from V and 4 bases from J, with 8 bases in between. The CDR3 loop spans 12 amino acids. CDR3 amino acids: CASSIGTTEAFF. CDR3 in DNA: TGTGCCAGCAGCATCGGGACCACTGAAGCTTTCTTT.

This clonotype occurred once. This chain links TRBV4-3 with TRBJ1-1, with TRBD1 as a possible D gene (5 bases). Trimming left V 0 bases short and J 7 bases short, with 12 bases between. This CDR3 is 14 amino acids long. The V gene's germline CDR1 is LGHNA and CDR2 YSLEER. CDR3 sequence reads: CASSQDFRVGEAFF. Written as DNA, the CDR3 is TGCGCCAGCAGCCAAGATTTCAGGGTTGGTGAAGCTTTCTTT.

This chain joins TRBV28 and TRBJ2-1, with TRBD1 matching 9 bases. CDR3 size: 15 residues. Trimming at V came to 5 bases and at J to 4 bases, leaving 6 bases not matched to a gene. Germline loops: CDR1 MDHEN, CDR2 SYDVKM. DNA for the CDR3: TGTGCCAGCAGTCCGGGACAGGGCCCTTACAATGAGCAGTTCTTC. Its protein is CASSPGQGPYNEQFF.

V usage is TRBV3-1 and J usage is TRBJ2-3; possible D gene TRBD2, 5 bases. CDR1 and CDR2 (germline): LGHDT, YNNKEL (reference sequence). This CDR3 has 14 residues. Trimming removed 4 bases from V and 2 bases from J, with 10 bases in between. The CDR3 region has the DNA TGTGCCAGCAGCCCCGGACTGCTCACAGATACGCAGTATTTT. Translation gives CASSPGLLTDTQYF.

CDR3 nucleotide sequence: TGTGCCAGCAGATCGACCACTCCCAAGGGGACCCAGTACTTC. Amino acid sequence: CASRSTTPKGTQYF. The V gene is TRBV7-2, the J gene TRBJ2-5; D gene ambiguous. Deletions cut 6 bases from V and 7 bases from J, with 18 bases between. CDR3 length: 14 residues. Per germline, CDR1 SGHTA and CDR2 FQGNSA.

The chain is built from TRBV5-1 and TRBJ2-7, with TRBD1 as a possible D gene (6 bases). V lost 0 bases to trimming and J lost 3 bases, with 10 bases between them. The CDR3 has 14 amino acids. Germline V lookup: CDR1 SGHRS, CDR2 YFSETQ. The DNA of the CDR3 is TGCGCCAGCAGCTTGGACGGGACAAACTACGAGCAGTACTTC. Protein: CASSLDGTNYEQYF. The variable domain in full, with the rest retrieved from reference TRBV5-1 and TRBJ2-7, is KAGVTQTPRYLIKTRGQQVTLSCSPISGHRSVSWYQQTPGQGLQFLFEYFSETQRNKGNFPGRFSGRQFSNSRSEMNVSTLELGDSALYLCASSLDGTNYEQYFGPGTRLTVT.

The V and J genes are TRBV5-1 and TRBJ2-5; a possible D gene is TRBD1 (6 bases). The ends were cut back, 0 bases at V and 5 bases at J, with 14 bases in the middle. Germline V gene data show CDR1 as SGHRS and CDR2 as YFSETQ. CDR3 size: 15 residues. CDR3 nucleotides: TGCGCCAGCAGCTTGGTTCAGGGGCCCGGGGAGACCCAGTACTTC. Translated, it gives CASSLVQGPGETQYF.

The chain carries TRBV6-2 or TRBV6-3 and TRBJ2-1; D remains ambiguous. The germline V and J ends were trimmed by 5 bases and 0 bases, with 5 bases remaining between them. This CDR3 spans 13 amino acids. Germline CDR1 reads MNHEY; CDR2 reads SVGEGT. The CDR3 DNA follows: TGTGCCAGCAGTCTGAGCTCCTACAATGAGCAGTTCTTC. Its protein is CASSLSSYNEQFF.

The rearrangement links TRBV9 to TRBJ2-2; TRBD2 matches at 8 bases. CDR1 is SGDLS and CDR2 is YYNGEE in the germline V gene. V lost 1 base, J lost 2 bases, and 7 bases stayed unmatched. The CDR3 loop spans 17 amino acids. The CDR3 coding sequence is TGTGCCAGCAGCGTAACCGGGGGGGGTGTTAACACCGGGGAGCTGTTTTTT. Amino acid sequence: CASSVTGGGVNTGELFF.

The rearrangement joins TRBV11-1 to TRBJ2-7; D is ambiguous. This CDR3 is built from 10 residues. Germline V lookup: CDR1 SGHAT, CDR2 FQDESV (reference sequence). V gave up 3 bases and J gave up 3 bases, with 0 bases separating them. The CDR3 loop is CASSFYEQYF. DNA for the CDR3: TGTGCCAGCAGCTTCTACGAGCAGTACTTC.

This clonotype has a handful of counts. The chain carries TRBV11-3 and TRBJ2-5; tentatively, D is TRBD2 (7 bases). The CDR3 is made up of 14 amino acids. Trimming took 4 bases from V and 5 from J, leaving 14 bases between them. Germline assignment: CDR1 SGHNT and CDR2 YENEEA. The CDR3 region is CASSSGGAGETQYF. CDR3 nucleotide sequence: TGTGCCAGCAGCTCTGGGGGGGCTGGGGAGACCCAGTACTTC.

The CDR3 protein is CASSQERREAKNIQYF. In nucleotides, the CDR3 is TGTGCCAGCAGCCAAGAGCGGAGAGAAGCCAAAAACATTCAGTACTTC. The V and J genes are TRBV3-1 and TRBJ2-4; D is unclear. The CDR3 extends over 16 amino acids. The V and J ends lost 0 bases and 0 bases respectively, with 9 bases between them. From germline, CDR1 is LGHDT and CDR2 YNNKEL (reference sequence).

V usage is TRBV3-1 and J usage is TRBJ2-1; no reliable D call. The CDR3 extends over 15 amino acids. Between the trimmed V and J ends, which lost 4 bases and 10 bases, there was a span of 20 bases. Looked up from germline, CDR1 is LGHDT and CDR2 is YNNKEL (reference sequence). The DNA for the CDR3 is TGTGCCAGCAGCCGCCCTGATGGAGCGACCCGCGAGCAGTTCTTC. It specifies CASSRPDGATREQFF.

This clonotype has just one count. V and J are TRBV18 and TRBJ1-1; the D is unclear. Between the trimmed V and J ends, which lost 1 base and 2 bases, there was a span of 11 bases. The CDR3 is 15 amino acids. CDR1 KGHSH and CDR2 LQKENI come from the germline V gene. The CDR3 spells CASSPREQPNTEAFF. CDR3 bases: TGTGCCAGCTCACCACGAGAACAGCCTAACACTGAAGCTTTCTTT. Supplemented by reference TRBV18 and TRBJ1-1, the full variable domain reads NAGVMQNPRHLVRRRGQEARLRCSPMKGHSHVYWYRQLPEEGLKFMVYLQKENIIDESGMPKERFSAEFPKEGPSILRIQQVVRGDSAAYFCASSPREQPNTEAFFGQGTRLTVV.

This clonotype has a single count. V gene TRBV20-1 combines with J gene TRBJ1-2; D is possibly TRBD1 (5 bases). Germline V gene lookup returns CDR1 DFQATT and CDR2 SNEGSKA (reference sequence). Trimming stripped 0 bases from V and 2 bases from J, with 13 bases between. CDR3 length: 15 amino acids. CDR3 amino acids: CSARDPRRGNYGYTF. DNA for the CDR3: TGCAGTGCTAGAGACCCCAGGAGGGGCAACTATGGCTACACCTTC.

J is TRBJ2-1 and V is TRBV7-2; D possibly corresponds to TRBD2 (6 bases). V lost 2 bases and J lost 1, with 9 bases in between. The germline gives CDR1 SGHTA, CDR2 FQGNSA. This CDR3 is built from 15 residues. This CDR3 reads CASSLRGNSYNEQFF. CDR3 DNA: TGTGCCAGCAGCTTACGGGGGAATTCCTACAATGAGCAGTTCTTC.

This chain connects TRBV2 to TRBJ1-2; TRBD1 is a possible D gene (5 bases). Trimming pared 8 bases from V and 0 bases from J, leaving 10 bases between. The CDR3 covers 13 residues. Per germline, CDR1 SNHLY and CDR2 FYNNEI. The CDR3 DNA reads as TGTGCCAGCGGGGCAGACGCTAACTATGGCTACACCTTC. This gives the protein CASGADANYGYTF.